The TCR beta chain described here comes from a study of blood T cell repertoires in COVID-19. As processed by the authors: Nucleated cell number was recorded as an estimate derived from reference gene primer amplification. Generated by immunoSEQ multiplex PCR, the TCRdb table keeps only in-frame clones and is missing some. The V and J calls and clone size are taken from that table; D and trimming were inferred from the DNA. The table shows a few hundred thousand clones, with 65% to 90% occurring only once. In terms of age and location, participants ranged from roughly 18 to 100 years and lived in around 22 US areas. Within 2 weeks of study entry, exposed participants had contacted a PCR-confirmed or clinician-diagnosed COVID-19 case. The ends were cut back, 4 bases at V and 7 bases at J, with 20 bases in the middle. The CDR3 is made up of 15 amino acids. Per germline, CDR1 MGHRA and CDR2 YSYEKL.

This receptor was obtained from a woman in her 30s who had been exposed to COVID-19. The chain links TRBV4-1 to TRBJ2-7, with D possibly matching TRBD2 (5 bases). The sequencing input was PBMCs or T cells enriched from blood (not recorded which). DNA for the CDR3: TGCGCCAGCAGCCCCTCCCCGGGAATAAGTGTGGAGCAGTACTTC. Protein: CASSPSPGISVEQYF.